This TCR beta chain was sequenced during a study of CD8+ T cells in alopecia areata. The authors extracted RNA and reverse transcribed it into cDNA as the sequencing template. The data were produced by immunoSEQ multiplex PCR, yet TCRdb's version contains in-frame clones alone and is incomplete. The sample contains some 190,000 clones, approximately 70% of which appear only once. Treatment: oral pan-JAK inhibitor, 5-10 mg twice daily. The germline gives CDR1 SGHNT, CDR2 YENEEA. Losses at the gene ends were 1 base for V and 6 bases for J; bases not matched to a gene: 3. The CDR3 loop spans 14 amino acids.

V is TRBV11-3 and J is TRBJ2-1; 7 nucleotides align to TRBD2. The sequencing used CD4+ T cells sorted from blood, collected at week 44, from a patient treated with tofacitinib. The TCR originated in a human donor with alopecia areata. The CDR3 sequence: CASSLVASGNEQFF. The CDR3 bases are TGTGCCAGCAGCTTAGTTGCTAGCGGCAATGAGCAGTTCTTC.